This T cell receptor beta chain was retrieved from a study of graft-versus-host responses after intestinal transplantation. V was clipped by 10 bases and J by 2 bases; unmatched bases: 6. The CDR3 length is 13 residues. Germline CDR1 is MDHEN and CDR2 is SYDVKM. About this clone: Its antigen is unidentified.

Here immunoSEQ multiplex PCR was the method, and the copy in TCRdb shows in-frame clones only, minus some. The repertoire includes 90,000 to 120,000 clones, roughly 90% of them detected once, and about 0.9% sits in the top ten. The clonotype originates from a human donor who received an intestinal transplant. The sample was unstimulated CD4+ T cells sorted from spleen or lymph node cells, taken before intestinal transplant. V is TRBV28 and J is TRBJ2-3; 7 bases match TRBD1. The CDR3 DNA sequence: TGTGCCACCAGGGGGACAGCCACAGATACGCAGTATTTT. Translation: CATRGTATDTQYF.